Listed below are T cell receptor beta chains from one sample, sequenced in a study of T cells after yellow fever vaccination. In TCRdb, the 5' RACE reads were re-called with MiXCR into one record per CDR3 protein. The top ten clones hold about 3% of a sample with a few hundred thousand distinct CDR3 sequences, around 8.6% of them seen once. This specimen was CD4+ T cells sorted from PBMCs, taken 5 days after the yellow fever booster vaccination. These TCRs come from a young man who received the YFV17D yellow fever vaccine. Both conserved end residues are part of each CDR3. Size tells how often a clone was seen (once, few, many) or the class of an expanded clone, and some rows leave it out.

14,-,TRBJ2-7,TRBV6-5,CASRSGQSASGQYF
15,few,TRBJ2-5,TRBV11-2,CASSHHPIREETQYF
15,-,TRBJ2-1,TRBV5-5,CASSLGGGTGNEQFF
15,-,TRBJ2-3,TRBV24-1,CATSDSSGGTDTQYF
18,-,TRBJ2-3,TRBV21-1,CASSVPKVWGAGPDTQYF
16,few,TRBJ2-5,TRBV5-1,CASSRGAGTGYSAQYF
14,-,TRBJ1-1,TRBV7-1,CASSSRLPNTEAFF
15,-,TRBJ2-2,TRBV4-1,CASSQLGGPVGELFF
12,-,TRBJ1-2,TRBV29-1,CSVGTALFGYTF
17,few,TRBJ1-5,TRBV21-1,CASSEKRGRKPNQPQHF
15,few,TRBJ1-6,TRBV6-1,CASSEGTGIYLRLHF
17,many,TRBJ2-1,TRBV7-6,CASSLGGTSGPVDEQFF
13,many,TRBJ2-7,TRBV7-2,CASSLGGEYEQYF
17,few,TRBJ2-1,TRBV7-3,CASSPRGGLSSYNEQFF
14,-,TRBJ2-7,TRBV15,CATSRDVGTYEQYF
15,few,TRBJ2-6,TRBV7-2,CASSPQGPGANVLTF
15,few,TRBJ1-2,TRBV19,CASTGTSYSNYGYTF
15,few,TRBJ1-5,TRBV7-9,CASSFRQISNQPQHF
15,-,TRBJ2-7,TRBV11-2,CASSSFQANSYEQYF
11,-,TRBJ2-1,TRBV7-2,CASSGQPEQFF
18,-,TRBJ1-4,TRBV5-1,CASSLGNRGYNEGEKLFF
14,-,TRBJ1-6,TRBV6-5,CASSYWTENSPLHF
15,few,TRBJ2-2,TRBV7-9,CASSTGQVSTGELFF
13,-,TRBJ2-7,TRBV6-2/TRBV6-3,CASRPGGIYEQYF
16,many,TRBJ2-1,TRBV4-1,CASSQGVPLAYNEQFF
14,many,TRBJ2-7,TRBV6-2/TRBV6-3,CASTTTSGAYEQYF
13,many,TRBJ1-2,TRBV7-2,CASTRQGEYGYTF
18,many,TRBJ2-3,TRBV11-2,CASSLGTSGGLWADTQYF
17,few,TRBJ1-6,TRBV7-8,CASSLASLTGRDSPLHF
14,few,TRBJ1-5,TRBV4-2,CASSPRQGIEPQHF
14,few,TRBJ2-5,TRBV4-2,CASSHDRAQETQYF
13,few,TRBJ2-2,TRBV19,CARGTKGTGELFF
13,few,TRBJ1-1,TRBV5-1,CASGDTENTEAFF
13,-,TRBJ2-3,TRBV7-7,CASSETDTDTQYF
17,few,TRBJ2-2,TRBV7-9,CASSPRGQGSGTGELFF
13,-,TRBJ1-1,TRBV5-1,CASSLVDYTEAFF
15,-,TRBJ1-6,TRBV6-5,CASKFGSSYNSPLHF
19,-,TRBJ2-3,TRBV6-5,CATPTLVTSGGKGTDTQYF
15,few,TRBJ1-1,TRBV6-2/TRBV6-3,CASSYAGTVNTEAFF
14,few,TRBJ2-1,TRBV14,CASSFHRVANEQFF
12,-,TRBJ1-2,TRBV20-1,CSAWTENYGYTF
16,-,TRBJ1-6,TRBV6-5,CASSPGVGRDNSPLHF
14,many,TRBJ2-7,TRBV10-1,CASSPLAGAYEQYF
16,few,TRBJ2-1,TRBV19,CASSMVPGQGWDEQFF
10,few,TRBJ2-5,TRBV5-1,CASKEETQYF
16,-,TRBJ2-1,TRBV11-2,CASSSIKRLGVDEQFF
12,many,TRBJ1-1,TRBV20-1,CSARQMNTEAFF
15,-,TRBJ2-7,TRBV20-1,CSARDRRGSSYEQYF
14,-,TRBJ1-5,TRBV3-1,CASSRQVGNQPQHF
12,-,TRBJ2-2,TRBV12-3/TRBV12-4,CASSKETGELFF
17,-,TRBJ2-5,TRBV28,CASSFLAGGQGGETQYF
15,few,TRBJ2-3,TRBV20-1,CSARNIAGNTDTQYF
14,-,TRBJ2-6,TRBV9,CASRYGSGANVLTF
17,many,TRBJ1-5,TRBV6-6,CASSPLSRAHSNQPQHF
16,many,TRBJ1-2,TRBV11-2,CASSLDRVPTFGGYTF
17,few,TRBJ2-3,TRBV5-1,CASSLVSGGAATDTQYF
12,few,TRBJ2-4,TRBV12-3/TRBV12-4,CASSLIMNIQYF